This TCR beta chain emerged from a study of STAT5B mutations in CD4+ large granular lymphocyte leukemia. Sequencing was performed with immunoSEQ multiplex PCR; in TCRdb, only in-frame clones are kept and a portion is missing. The top ten hold 0.3% to 0.45% of the sample, which has roughly 40,000 clones, roughly 83% seen once. Buffy coats from healthy blood donors served as controls. As regards this clone: Its antigen is unidentified.

Trimming removed 0 bases at V and 0 bases at J, with 12 bases between. Per germline, CDR1 LNHDA and CDR2 SQIVND (reference sequence). The CDR3 sequence is 17 residues long. General study findings and limits: Without HLA matching, higher CD4+ than CD8+ T-LGLL clonality could reflect small sample size. Patient CD4-sorted repertoires stayed more clonal than healthy ones after leukemic-clone removal. 8/27 top patient clones versus 2/35 control clones were TRBV06-family.

This TCR was recovered from a human donor in good health. The sample was CD4+ T cells from blood buffy coats. The V and J genes are TRBV19 and TRBJ1-5; D remains ambiguous. The CDR3 nucleotides read TGTGCCAGTAGTATAGATCGGTTCGGGGTTAGCAATCAGCCCCAGCATTTT. The encoded protein is CASSIDRFGVSNQPQHF. Supplemented by reference TRBV19 and TRBJ1-5, the full variable domain reads DGGITQSPKYLFRKEGQNVTLSCEQNLNHDAMYWYRQDPGQGLRLIYYSQIVNDFQKGDIAEGYSVSREKKESFPLTVTSAQKNPTAFYLCASSIDRFGVSNQPQHFGDGTRLSIL.